The text below deals with one T cell receptor beta chain. Its antigen remains unknown. This entry comes from a study of Ad26.COV2.S vaccination and SARS-CoV-2 variants. As to treatment: 19 received Ad26.COV2.S at low or high dose, single or two shots; about 5 received placebo; per-sample allocation not given. Each sample was drawn 63 days after the first injection (of vaccine or placebo). Broader study findings: Vaccinees reportedly had broad spike-specific CD8+ and CD4+ T cell responses.

Method: immunoSEQ multiplex PCR; TCRdb's copy keeps in-frame clones and lacks some. The table has roughly 700,000 clones, more than 70% seen once. The CDR3 sequence is 14 residues long. Germline lookup yields CDR1 SGDLS and CDR2 YYNGEE. Trimming took off 0 bases at V and 5 bases at J, with 6 bases between the two ends. The V and J genes are TRBV9 and TRBJ1-6; D is ambiguous. This clonotype was obtained from a person between 18 and 59 years old who received the Ad26.COV2.S COVID-19 vaccine or a placebo. The source material was peripheral blood, sampled in a trial of Ad26.COV2.S vaccine versus placebo. CDR3 loop: CASSVVGNNSPLHF. CDR3 in DNA: TGTGCCAGCAGCGTAGTGGGAAATAATTCACCCCTCCACTTT.